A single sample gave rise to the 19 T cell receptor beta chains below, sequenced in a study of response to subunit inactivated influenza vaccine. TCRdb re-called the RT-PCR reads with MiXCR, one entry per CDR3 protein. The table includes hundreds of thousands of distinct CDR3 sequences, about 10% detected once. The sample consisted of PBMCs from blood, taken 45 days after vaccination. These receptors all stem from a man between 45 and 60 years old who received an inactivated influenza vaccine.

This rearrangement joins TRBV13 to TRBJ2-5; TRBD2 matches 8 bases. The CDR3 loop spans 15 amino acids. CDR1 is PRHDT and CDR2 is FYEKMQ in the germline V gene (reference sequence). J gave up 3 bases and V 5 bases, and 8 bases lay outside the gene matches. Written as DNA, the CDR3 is TGTGCCAGCAGCACAGAGACTAGCGAGGAAGAGACCCAGTACTTC. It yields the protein CASSTETSEEETQYF.

CDR3 sequence: CASSSIQGSEQYF. The CDR3 bases are TGCGCCAGCAGCTCGATTCAGGGGTCCGAGCAGTACTTC. This chain uses TRBV4-3 with TRBJ2-7, with a tentative D call TRBD1 (6 bases). Germline CDR1 LGHNA, CDR2 YSLEER. The CDR3 is made up of 13 amino acids. V was clipped by 5 bases and J by 6 bases, with 14 bases between them.

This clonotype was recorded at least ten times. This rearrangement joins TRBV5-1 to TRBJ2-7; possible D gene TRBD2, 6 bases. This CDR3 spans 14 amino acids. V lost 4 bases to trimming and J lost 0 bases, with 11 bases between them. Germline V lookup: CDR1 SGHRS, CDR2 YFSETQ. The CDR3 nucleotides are TGCGCCAGCAGCCCCGGGAGTAGCTCCTACGAGCAGTACTTC. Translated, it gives CASSPGSSSYEQYF. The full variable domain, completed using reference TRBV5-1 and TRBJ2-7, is KAGVTQTPRYLIKTRGQQVTLSCSPISGHRSVSWYQQTPGQGLQFLFEYFSETQRNKGNFPGRFSGRQFSNSRSEMNVSTLELGDSALYLCASSPGSSSYEQYFGPGTRLTVT.

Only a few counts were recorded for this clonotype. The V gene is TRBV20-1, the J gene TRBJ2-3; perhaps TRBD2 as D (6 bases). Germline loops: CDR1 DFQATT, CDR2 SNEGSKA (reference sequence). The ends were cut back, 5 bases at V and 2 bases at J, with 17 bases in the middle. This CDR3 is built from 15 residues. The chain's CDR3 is CSAPARGLPTDTQYF. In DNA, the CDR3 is TGCAGTGCTCCCGCGCGGGGCCTACCCACAGATACGCAGTATTTT.

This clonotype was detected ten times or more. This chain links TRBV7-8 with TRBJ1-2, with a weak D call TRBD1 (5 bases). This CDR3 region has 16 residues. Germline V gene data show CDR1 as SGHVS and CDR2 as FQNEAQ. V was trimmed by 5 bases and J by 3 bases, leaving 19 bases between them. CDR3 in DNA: TGTGCCAGCAGCGTGTCGCCAGTGGGGGATTACTATGGCTACACCTTC. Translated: CASSVSPVGDYYGYTF.

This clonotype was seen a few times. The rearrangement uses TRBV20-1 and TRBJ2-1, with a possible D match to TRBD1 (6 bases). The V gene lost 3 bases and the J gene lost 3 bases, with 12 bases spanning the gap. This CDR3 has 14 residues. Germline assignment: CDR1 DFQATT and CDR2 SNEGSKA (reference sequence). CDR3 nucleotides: TGCAGTGCTAGTCGTGGGGGCGGCTACAATGAGCAGTTCTTC. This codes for CSASRGGGYNEQFF.

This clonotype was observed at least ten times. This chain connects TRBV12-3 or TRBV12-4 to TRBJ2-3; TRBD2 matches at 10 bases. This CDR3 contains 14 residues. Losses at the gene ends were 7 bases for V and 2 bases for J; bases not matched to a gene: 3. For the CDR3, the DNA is TGTGCCAGCAACCTAGCGGGAGCCACAGATACGCAGTATTTT. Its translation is CASNLAGATDTQYF.

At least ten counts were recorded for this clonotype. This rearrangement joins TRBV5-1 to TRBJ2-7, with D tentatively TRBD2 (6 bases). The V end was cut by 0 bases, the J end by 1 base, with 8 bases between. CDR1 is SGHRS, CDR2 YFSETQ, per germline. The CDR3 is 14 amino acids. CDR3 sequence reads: CASSLAEGSYEQYF. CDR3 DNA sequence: TGCGCCAGCAGCTTGGCGGAGGGATCCTACGAGCAGTACTTC.

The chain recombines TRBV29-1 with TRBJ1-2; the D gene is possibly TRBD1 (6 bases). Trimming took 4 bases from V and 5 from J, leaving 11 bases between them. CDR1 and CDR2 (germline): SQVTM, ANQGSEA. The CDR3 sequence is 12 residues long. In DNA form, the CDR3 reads TGCAGCGTTGTGGCAGGGGTGTATGGCTACACCTTC. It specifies CSVVAGVYGYTF.

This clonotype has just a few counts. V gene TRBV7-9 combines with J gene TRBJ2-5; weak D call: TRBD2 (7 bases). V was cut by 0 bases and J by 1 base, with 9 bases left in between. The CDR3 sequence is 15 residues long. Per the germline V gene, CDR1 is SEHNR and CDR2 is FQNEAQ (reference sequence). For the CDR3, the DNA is TGTGCCAGCAGCTTAGCGGGGGGGGCCCAAGAGACCCAGTACTTC. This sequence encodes CASSLAGGAQETQYF.

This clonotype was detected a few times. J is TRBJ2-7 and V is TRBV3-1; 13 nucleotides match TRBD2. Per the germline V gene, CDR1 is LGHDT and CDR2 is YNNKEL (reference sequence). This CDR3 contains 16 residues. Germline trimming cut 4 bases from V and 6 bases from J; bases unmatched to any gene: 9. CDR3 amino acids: CASSPGGGLAGVEQYF. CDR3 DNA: TGTGCCAGCAGCCCCGGAGGAGGACTAGCGGGAGTCGAGCAGTACTTC.

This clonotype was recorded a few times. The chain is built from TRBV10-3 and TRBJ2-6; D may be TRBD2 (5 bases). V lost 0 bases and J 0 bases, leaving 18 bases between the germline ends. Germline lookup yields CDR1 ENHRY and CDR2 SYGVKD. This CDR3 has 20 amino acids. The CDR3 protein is CAISESMVPERASGANVLTF. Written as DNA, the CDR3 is TGTGCCATCAGTGAGTCGATGGTCCCGGAGAGGGCCTCTGGGGCCAACGTCCTGACTTTC.

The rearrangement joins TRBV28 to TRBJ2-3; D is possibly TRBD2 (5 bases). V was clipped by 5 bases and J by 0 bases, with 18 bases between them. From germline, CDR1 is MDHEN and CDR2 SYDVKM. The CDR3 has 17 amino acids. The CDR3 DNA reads TGTGCCAGCAGTCCCATCGGGGAAACGACTAGCACAGATACGCAGTATTTT. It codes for CASSPIGETTSTDTQYF.

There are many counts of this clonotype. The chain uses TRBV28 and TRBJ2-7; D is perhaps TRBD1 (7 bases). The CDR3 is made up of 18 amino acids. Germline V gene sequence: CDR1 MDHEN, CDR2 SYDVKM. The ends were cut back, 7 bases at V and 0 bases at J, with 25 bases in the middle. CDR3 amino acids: CASTQPRGDSARSYEQYF. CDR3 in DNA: TGTGCCAGCACCCAACCGAGGGGGGACAGCGCCCGCTCCTACGAGCAGTACTTC.

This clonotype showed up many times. The CDR3 nucleotides are TGTGCCAGCAGCTCATGGACTAGCGGGGGTGAGCAGTACTTC. This gives the protein CASSSWTSGGEQYF. The rearrangement links TRBV7-6 to TRBJ2-7, with 13 bases fitting TRBD2. Germline loops: CDR1 SGHVS, CDR2 FNYEAQ. The CDR3 is 14 residues long. The V segment lost 4 bases and the J segment 7 bases; nucleotides outside the gene matches: 4.

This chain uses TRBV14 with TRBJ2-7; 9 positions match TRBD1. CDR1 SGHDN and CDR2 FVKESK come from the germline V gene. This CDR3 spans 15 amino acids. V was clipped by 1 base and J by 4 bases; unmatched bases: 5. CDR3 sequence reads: CASSQVTGGLYEQYF. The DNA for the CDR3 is TGTGCCAGCAGCCAAGTGACAGGGGGGCTATACGAGCAGTACTTC.

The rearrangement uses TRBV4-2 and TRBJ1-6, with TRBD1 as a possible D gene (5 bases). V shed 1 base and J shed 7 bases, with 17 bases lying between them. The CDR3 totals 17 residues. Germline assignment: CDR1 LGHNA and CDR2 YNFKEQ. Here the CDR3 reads CASSQGRSGVRNSPLHF. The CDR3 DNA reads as TGTGCCAGCAGCCAAGGCCGCTCGGGGGTCCGGAATTCACCCCTCCACTTT.

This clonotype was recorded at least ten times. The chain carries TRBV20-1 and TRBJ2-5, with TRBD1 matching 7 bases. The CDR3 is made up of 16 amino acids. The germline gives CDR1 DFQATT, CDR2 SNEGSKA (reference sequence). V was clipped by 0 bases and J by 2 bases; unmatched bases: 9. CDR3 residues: CSARDPRGTAQETQYF. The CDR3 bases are TGCAGTGCTAGAGATCCACGTGGGACAGCACAAGAGACCCAGTACTTC.

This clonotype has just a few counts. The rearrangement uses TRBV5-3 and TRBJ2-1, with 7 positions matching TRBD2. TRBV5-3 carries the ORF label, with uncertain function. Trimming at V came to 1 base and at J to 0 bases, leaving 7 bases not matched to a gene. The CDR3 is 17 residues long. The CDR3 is CARSLIGRESSYNEQFF. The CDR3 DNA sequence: TGTGCCAGAAGCTTGATTGGGCGGGAGAGCTCCTACAATGAGCAGTTCTTC.